The sequence of this T cell receptor beta chain was determined in a study of tumor and adjacent non-tumor tissue in lung cancer (dated by TCRdb to 2016 to 2019). About the study as a whole: By cancer type, the cohort comprised some 13 adenocarcinoma patients, a couple of squamous cell carcinoma patients and 1 small cell lung cancer patient. The roughly 15 enrolled patients, of whom roughly 10 were men and 5 were women, were aged about 30 to 80 years and were diagnosed with TNM stage I to III disease. In total, sequencing yielded 125,075,908 productive TCRbeta reads, which works out to an average of roughly 4.2 million reads per sample. The study compared bulk TCRbeta repertoires from lung tumor tissue and matched distant non-tumor lung tissue of roughly 14 lung cancer patients. TCRbeta CDR3 sequencing was performed on 30 to 35 paired specimens, with one tumor sample and one normal lung sample collected per patient.

RNA was extracted from bulk unsorted tissue and checked for quality with a NanoDrop ND-1000 and an Agilent 2100. The donors were newly diagnosed lung cancer patients admitted for thoracic surgery in China from August to November 2014 who had not received prior chemotherapy. The study excluded patients who had received radiotherapy or chemotherapy before or who had another cancer at the same time. Surgical tissue pieces of roughly 1-2 cm3 were preserved in RNAlater solution and stored at -80 °C until use. About this clonotype: There is no known antigen for this receptor. Per-nucleotide qualities are absent, and no much larger clonotype sits a single base away.

Results the study describes overall, beyond this receptor: In normal lung, the top 100 clones accounted for a significantly larger cumulative share of the repertoire than in tumor tissue. Younger patients had significantly higher TCR diversity, and higher tumor TCR diversity was associated with shorter overall and disease-free survival. TCR diversity (inverse Simpson) was significantly higher in tumor than in normal lung tissue (approximately 440 vs 150, P = 0.0075, Mann-Whitney U test). Only around 14 patients were in the cohort, and the authors stated that larger samples and more detailed clinical data are needed. The methods do not name the sequencing platform or mention unique molecular identifiers. Because peripheral blood was not sequenced, blood TCRbeta repertoires in the lung cancer patients of the study were not examined.

The library was obtained by multiplex PCR. The sequencing machine was an Illumina HiSeq 2500. TCRbeta libraries were built by three rounds of nested PCR using primers (Table S4), following protocols modified from ARM-PCR. Before sequencing, PCR products of 200-500 bp were cut from the gel and purified using the QIAquick gel extraction kit. The study's own analysis went as follows. Reads were cleaned with Trimmomatic, merged with FLASH into complete CDR3 sequences, and assigned to V(D)J germline segments with MiTCR. Clonal diversity was calculated as the inverse Simpson's index using VDJtools. In-frame sequences without a premature stop codon were defined as productive reads. The raw public data were reprocessed by TCRdb itself: fastp quality trimming at Q25, MiXCR clonotype calling, in-frame beta chains only. Rows with a matching CDR3 protein are joined into one entry that keeps the most common DNA and genes. The V and J calls and clone size are TCRdb's, not the authors'. The table for this sample lists under 150,000 distinct CDR3 sequences; around two thirds of them were counted only once. Around a sixth of the sample is in the top ten clones.

Including the terminal cysteine and phenylalanine, the CDR3 comprises 12 residues. Only the CDR3 DNA stays, 36 bases, in frame from base 1. The junction shows trimming of 5 bases on V and 4 bases on J, plus 5 bases between the germline ends. CDR1 SGHAT and CDR2 FQNNGV are derived from the germline V gene. The chain uses TRBV11-2 and TRBJ2-2; the D gene identity is not certain. The clonotype originates from a man in his 60s with small cell lung cancer. Sequenced material: lung tumor tissue. The CDR3 is CASSLPTGELFF. DNA sequence: TGTGCCAGCAGCCTACCCACCGGGGAGCTGTTTTTT.